Listed below are T cell receptor beta chains from one sample, sequenced in a study of patients and donors after allogeneic stem cell transplantation. From the RT-PCR reads, TCRdb called clonotypes with MiXCR, one entry per CDR3 protein. The sample gives roughly 140,000 distinct CDR3 sequences, 37% of which show up once; 40% to 55% is in the top ten. The sequencing sample was made of blood, either unsorted or a sorted T cell fraction (not recorded which). The receptors come from a human donor who was either an allogeneic HSCT recipient or a stem cell or donor lymphocyte infusion donor (not recorded which). It is not recorded whose cells these are; they may come from a transplant donor. Each CDR3 is given with its conserved first and last residue. D genes are given only for firm matches. Size is omitted from some rows. Given values are once, few, many or a class for expanded clones.

J: TRBJ2-3; V: TRBV5-1; D: TRBD2; size: .; CDR3: CASSGLAGATDTQYF; DNA: TGCGCCAGCAGCGGACTAGCGGGGGCCACAGATACGCAGTATTTT
J: TRBJ2-1; V: TRBV11-2; D: TRBD2; size: .; CDR3: CASSFFGGATYNEQFF; DNA: TGTGCCAGCAGCTTTTTCGGGGGGGCTACTTACAATGAGCAGTTCTTC
J: TRBJ1-5; V: TRBV25-1; D: .; size: .; CDR3: CASTQGNQPQHF; DNA: TGTGCCAGCACACAGGGTAATCAGCCCCAGCATTTT
J: TRBJ2-1; V: TRBV6-2/TRBV6-3; D: TRBD2; size: .; CDR3: CASSSAGVNEQFF; DNA: TGTGCCAGCAGTTCAGCGGGGGTTAATGAGCAGTTCTTC
J: TRBJ1-6; V: TRBV20-1; D: .; size: once; CDR3: CSARNTGSFHSPLHF; DNA: TGCAGCGCCCGGAACACCGGGTCCTTTCATTCACCCCTCCACTTT
J: TRBJ1-1; V: TRBV12-3/TRBV12-4; D: .; size: once; CDR3: CASSPYSGGGGTEAFF; DNA: TGTGCCAGCAGCCCTTATAGCGGAGGAGGGGGCACTGAAGCTTTCTTT
J: TRBJ1-4; V: TRBV12-3/TRBV12-4; D: TRBD1; size: few; CDR3: CASSLVPGTGLQTNEKLFF; DNA: TGTGCCAGCAGTCTCGTACCCGGGACAGGCCTCCAAACTAATGAAAAACTGTTTTTT
J: TRBJ1-2; V: TRBV27; D: TRBD1; size: .; CDR3: CASSLGTGVYGYTF; DNA: TGTGCCAGCAGTTTAGGGACAGGGGTCTATGGCTACACCTTC
J: TRBJ1-1; V: TRBV28; D: TRBD1; size: once; CDR3: CAIGDRGFLNTEAFF; DNA: TGTGCCATCGGGGACAGGGGGTTTTTGAACACTGAAGCTTTCTTT
J: TRBJ1-5; V: TRBV12-3/TRBV12-4; D: .; size: .; CDR3: CASSGRSNQPQHF; DNA: TGTGCCAGCAGCGGACGTAGCAATCAGCCCCAGCATTTT
J: TRBJ2-5; V: TRBV6-6; D: .; size: .; CDR3: CASTQRVETQYF; DNA: TGTGCCAGCACCCAACGAGTAGAGACCCAGTACTTC
J: TRBJ2-7; V: TRBV29-1; D: .; size: .; CDR3: CSVRDGSYEQYF; DNA: TGCAGCGTTAGGGACGGGTCCTACGAGCAGTACTTC
J: TRBJ1-5; V: TRBV7-2; D: .; size: .; CDR3: CASSLQVSNQPQHF; DNA: TGTGCCAGCAGCTTACAGGTTTCCAATCAGCCCCAGCATTTT
J: TRBJ1-4; V: TRBV19; D: .; size: .; CDR3: CASNFGEKLFF; DNA: TGTGCCAGTAATTTCGGTGAAAAACTGTTTTTT
J: TRBJ1-2; V: TRBV12-3/TRBV12-4; D: .; size: few; CDR3: CASSSPDGYGYTF; DNA: TGTGCCAGCAGCTCACCGGACGGCTATGGCTACACCTTC
J: TRBJ2-3; V: TRBV12-3/TRBV12-4; D: TRBD1; size: .; CDR3: CASSLAGTGGADTQYF; DNA: TGTGCCAGCAGTTTAGCGGGGACAGGGGGGGCAGATACGCAGTATTTT
J: TRBJ1-2; V: TRBV9; D: TRBD1; size: .; CDR3: CASSVAGNRGNYGYTF; DNA: TGTGCCAGCAGCGTAGCTGGGAACAGGGGGAACTATGGCTACACCTTC
J: TRBJ1-3; V: TRBV12-3/TRBV12-4; D: .; size: few; CDR3: CASSGRVGNTIYF; DNA: TGTGCCAGCAGTGGGAGGGTTGGAAACACCATATATTTT
J: TRBJ1-5; V: TRBV12-3/TRBV12-4; D: .; size: few; CDR3: CASSLRAGAAYSNQPQHF; DNA: TGTGCCAGCAGTTTAAGGGCAGGGGCGGCGTATAGCAATCAGCCCCAGCATTTT
J: TRBJ2-5; V: TRBV12-3/TRBV12-4; D: TRBD2; size: .; CDR3: CASSSPSGGEETQYF; DNA: TGTGCCAGCAGTTCCCCTAGCGGGGGTGAGGAGACCCAGTACTTC
J: TRBJ1-5; V: TRBV6-2/TRBV6-3; D: .; size: few; CDR3: CASSTRVYGNQPQHF; DNA: TGTGCCAGCAGTACCAGGGTGTACGGCAATCAGCCCCAGCATTTT
J: TRBJ1-2; V: TRBV27; D: .; size: .; CDR3: CAILLRESYTF; DNA: TGTGCCATCCTACTCAGGGAAAGCTACACCTTC
J: TRBJ2-7; V: TRBV5-1; D: TRBD1; size: .; CDR3: CASSPRDRAYEQYF; DNA: TGCGCCAGCAGCCCAAGGGACAGGGCCTACGAGCAGTACTTC
J: TRBJ1-4; V: TRBV28; D: TRBD1; size: .; CDR3: CASTSGQGNEKLFF; DNA: TGTGCCAGCACCTCGGGACAGGGGAATGAAAAACTGTTTTTT